The 4 T cell receptor gamma chains listed next were all sequenced from one sample in a study of gammadelta T cells in human blood. TCRdb reanalyzed the RT-PCR reads using CATT. This table has 440 or so gamma-chain clones, about 7.3% appearing once. The specimen was non-Vgamma9Vdelta2 gamma-delta T cells from fetal blood. The receptors were sampled from a human fetus.

This clone is categorized as large. The gene calls are TRGV8 and TRGJ1 or TRGJ2. V dropped 3 bases and J dropped 4; count of bases not matched to a gene: 0. Germline CDR1 reads VENAVY; CDR2 reads YDSYNSRV. CDR3 length: 11 residues. The chain's CDR3 is CATWDYYKKLF. In DNA, the CDR3 is TGTGCCACCTGGGATTATTATAAGAAACTCTTT.

This clone came up a few times. V is TRGV8 and J is TRGJP2. This CDR3 spans 15 amino acids. V was clipped by 1 base and J by 3 bases; unmatched bases: 5. Looked up from germline, CDR1 is VENAVY and CDR2 is YDSYNSRV. DNA of the CDR3: TGTGCCACCTGGGATAGAAGGGGTAGTGATTGGATCAAGACGTTT. Its translation is CATWDRRGSDWIKTF.

In its sample, this clone is large. This chain joins TRGV3 and TRGJ1 or TRGJ2. From germline, CDR1 is VTNTFY and CDR2 YDVSTARD (reference sequence). The CDR3 has 12 amino acids. After removal of 0 bases from V and 12 bases from J, the junction contained 8 bases not matched to a gene. The DNA for the CDR3 is TGTGCCACCTGGGACAGGCCTTATGGGAAACTCTTT. Amino acids: CATWDRPYGKLF.

This clone is categorized as large. The V gene is TRGV2, the J gene TRGJP1. The CDR3 totals 14 residues. The germline CDR1 and CDR2 sequences are EGSNGY and YDSYNSKV. Trimming cost V 0 bases and J 8 bases; bases outside gene matches: 6. The DNA of the CDR3 is TGTGCCACCTGGGACGGGCCTAGGGGTTGGTTCAAGATATTT. As protein: CATWDGPRGWFKIF.